This TCR beta chain was identified in a study of T cell changes during pregnancy in multiple sclerosis. Produced via immunoSEQ multiplex PCR; TCRdb's table is partial and in-frame only. The sample carries 25,000 to 35,000 clones, about 88% recorded once. CDR3 length: 17 amino acids. With 2 bases clipped from V and 0 bases from J, the junction kept 4 bases outside the gene matches. The V gene's germline CDR1 is SGHTA and CDR2 FQGTGA. The genes are TRBV7-3 and TRBJ2-2; 9 bases map to TRBD2. This TCR was sampled from a female donor with multiple sclerosis, enrolled in a pregnancy study. Sequenced material: CD4+ T cells from peripheral blood mononuclear cells, taken in the second trimester of pregnancy. The CDR3 nucleotides are TGTGCCAGCAGCTTAGGTCGCGGGGGGGCGAACACCGGGGAGCTGTTTTTT. It specifies CASSLGRGGANTGELFF.